These 25 T cell receptor beta chains share one sample of origin, sequenced in a study of blood T cell repertoires in COVID-19. The protocol was immunoSEQ multiplex PCR, while the TCRdb copy is restricted to in-frame clones and leaves out a portion. The table has roughly 140,000 clones, roughly 79% seen once. Sequencing was performed on peripheral blood. These receptors all come from a human donor in a cohort sampled during active COVID-19.

This rearrangement joins TRBV7-5 to TRBJ2-2; the table's TRBD1 call for D was not verified on the DNA. TRBV7-5 is a pseudogene locus. The CDR3 consists of 16 residues. The CDR3 loop reads CVRSSRGSTNTGELFF. CDR3 bases: TGTGTCAGAAGCTCCAGGGGTAGCACGAACACCGGGGAGCTGTTTTTT.

The J gene is TRBJ2-2, the V gene TRBV9; 7 bases map to TRBD2. This CDR3 is built from 17 residues. Germline CDR1 SGDLS, CDR2 YYNGEE. V gave up 2 bases and J gave up 3 bases; unmatched junction bases: 10. DNA for the CDR3: TGTGCCAGCAGCGTCCCCATCGGGAGGTCCGACACCGGGGAGCTGTTTTTT. Its protein product is CASSVPIGRSDTGELFF.

The gene calls are TRBV7-9 and TRBJ2-7, with TRBD2 matching 7 bases. Losses at the gene ends were 8 bases for V and 4 bases for J; bases not matched to a gene: 11. The germline gives CDR1 SEHNR, CDR2 FQNEAQ (reference sequence). This CDR3 has 14 amino acids. Here the CDR3 reads CASAREAGPYEQYF. DNA for the CDR3: TGTGCCAGCGCCCGGGAGGCAGGGCCTTACGAGCAGTACTTC.

This chain joins TRBV27 and TRBJ1-1, with D tentatively TRBD1 (5 bases). With 1 base removed from V and 0 bases from J, the gap between germline ends came to 12 bases. The germline gives CDR1 MNHEY, CDR2 SMNVEV (reference sequence). The CDR3 consists of 16 residues. CDR3 region: CASSLYGGGLNTEAFF. The CDR3 nucleotides are TGTGCCAGCAGTTTATACGGGGGGGGGTTGAACACTGAAGCTTTCTTT.

The gene calls are TRBV5-6 and TRBJ2-1; 7 bases fit TRBD1. V shed 4 bases and J 7 bases; nucleotides not matched to a gene: 11. This CDR3 comprises 15 residues. Germline V gene sequence: CDR1 SGHDT, CDR2 YYEEEE. The CDR3 region has the DNA TGTGCCAGCAGCGACAGGGTTGTGGGGCCGAATGAGCAGTTCTTC. This gives the protein CASSDRVVGPNEQFF.

The chain combines TRBV11-2 with TRBJ2-5; 7 positions agree with TRBD1. The CDR3 spans 16 residues. The V gene end was trimmed by 1 base and the J gene end by 4 bases; junction bases not matched to a gene: 9. In germline, CDR1 is SGHAT, CDR2 FQNNGV. Here the CDR3 DNA reads TGTGCCAGCAGCTTAGCCCCTACAGGGGTTGGAGAGACCCAGTACTTC. Protein: CASSLAPTGVGETQYF.

V usage is TRBV5-1 and J usage is TRBJ1-1; unclear D gene. This CDR3 spans 15 amino acids. V was shortened by 0 bases and J by 4 bases, with 13 bases between the two germline ends. Germline assignment: CDR1 SGHRS and CDR2 YFSETQ. As DNA, the CDR3 is TGCGCCAGCAGCTTGGCCGCGGGGTTGAGCACTGAAGCTTTCTTT. This codes for CASSLAAGLSTEAFF.

This chain uses TRBV18 with TRBJ2-1; D not resolved. V shed 2 bases and J shed 7 bases, with 6 bases lying between them. This CDR3 region has 12 residues. Germline CDR1 is KGHSH and CDR2 is LQKENI. The chain's CDR3 is CASSPAKNEQFF. The CDR3 region has the DNA TGTGCCAGCTCACCAGCTAAAAATGAGCAGTTCTTC.

V is TRBV21-1 and J is TRBJ2-2; the tabulated D call, TRBD2, remains unverified against the DNA. TRBV21-1 is a pseudogene segment. CDR3 size: 18 residues. CDR3 sequence reads: CASSLSWYYPELTGELFF. CDR3 nucleotides: TGTGCCAGCAGCCTAAGCTGGTACTACCCAGAACTCACCGGGGAGCTGTTTTTT.

CDR3 loop: CASSRRQGTYEQYF. The DNA for the CDR3 is TGTGCCAGCAGCCGCCGACAGGGGACCTACGAGCAGTACTTC. V usage is TRBV14 and J usage is TRBJ2-7; 8 nucleotides line up with TRBD1. J was trimmed by 2 bases and V by 4 bases; bases with no gene match: 4. The length of the CDR3 is 14 residues. Germline-derived CDR1 and CDR2 are SGHDN and FVKESK.

The chain recombines TRBV18 with TRBJ2-7, with TRBD2 as a possible D gene (6 bases). Trimming took 1 base from V and 0 from J, leaving 13 bases between them. Germline loops: CDR1 KGHSH, CDR2 LQKENI. The CDR3 runs to 16 residues. The CDR3 bases are TGTGCCAGCTCACCACTCGGAGGGCTGACCTCCTACGAGCAGTACTTC. It codes for CASSPLGGLTSYEQYF.

The V and J genes are TRBV14 and TRBJ1-4; D may be TRBD1 (6 bases). V was pared by 1 base and J by 4 bases, with 7 bases between. The length of the CDR3 is 14 residues. Germline assignment: CDR1 SGHDN and CDR2 FVKESK. The CDR3 nucleotides are TGTGCCAGCAGCCAAGGGACAGATAATGAAAAACTGTTTTTT. It specifies CASSQGTDNEKLFF.

This clone has only one observation. CDR3 sequence (DNA): TGTGCCAGCAGTGAAGAGCTAGCGGACTCCTACGAGCAGTACTTC. This encodes CASSEELADSYEQYF. This chain links TRBV6-1 with TRBJ2-7, with 7 nucleotides matching TRBD2. V lost 1 base and J lost 0; bases outside the gene matches: 3. CDR3 length: 15 amino acids. Germline V lookup: CDR1 MNHNS, CDR2 SASEGT.

This chain joins TRBV4-3 and TRBJ2-6, with D possibly TRBD1 on 5 matching bases. This CDR3 has 21 amino acids. CDR1 is LGHNA and CDR2 is YSLEER in the germline V gene. V was shortened by 2 bases and J by 2 bases, with 25 bases between the two germline ends. CDR3 region: CASSQMGVGAYPLTGANVLTF. The CDR3 DNA reads TGCGCCAGCAGCCAAATGGGTGTTGGGGCTTATCCCCTCACTGGGGCCAACGTCCTGACTTTC.

This CDR3 reads CASSQGGLAVAYNEQFF. The CDR3 nucleotides read TGTGCCAGCAGCCAGGGCGGGCTAGCGGTCGCCTACAATGAGCAGTTCTTC. V usage is TRBV4-2 and J usage is TRBJ2-1, with 7 bases identical to TRBD2. Germline V gene lookup returns CDR1 LGHNA and CDR2 YNFKEQ. This CDR3 is 17 amino acids long. The trim removed 3 bases at V and 2 bases at J, leaving 10 bases unmatched.

The genes are TRBV6-6 and TRBJ2-1; maybe TRBD2 (6 bases). There are 16 residues in the CDR3. The germline gives CDR1 MNHNY, CDR2 SVGAGI (reference sequence). Trimming removed 6 bases from V and 4 bases from J, with 19 bases in between. This CDR3 reads CASRSALAGNYNEQFF. CDR3 DNA sequence: TGTGCCAGCAGGTCCGCACTCGCGGGGAATTACAATGAGCAGTTCTTC.

This rearrangement joins TRBV7-2 to TRBJ2-7; TRBD2 is a possible D gene (6 bases). The germline gives CDR1 SGHTA, CDR2 FQGNSA. V lost 0 bases to trimming and J lost 3 bases, with 12 bases between them. The CDR3 contains 15 residues. The CDR3 region is CASSLAREFLYEQYF. DNA for the CDR3: TGTGCCAGCAGCTTAGCCCGGGAGTTCCTCTACGAGCAGTACTTC.

This rearrangement joins TRBV29-1 to TRBJ2-5; the D gene is possibly TRBD1 (6 bases). This CDR3 contains 11 residues. V lost 7 bases to trimming and J lost 7 bases, with 13 bases between them. Per germline, CDR1 SQVTM and CDR2 ANQGSEA. CDR3 in amino acids: CSGGPQGTQYF. In nucleotides, the CDR3 is TGCAGCGGAGGACCACAGGGGACCCAGTACTTC.

The chain carries TRBV6-5 and TRBJ1-5, with D maybe TRBD1 (5 bases). Per the germline V gene, CDR1 is MNHEY and CDR2 is SVGAGI. The CDR3 extends over 14 amino acids. Trimming removed 0 bases at V and 4 bases at J, with 7 bases between. Written as DNA, the CDR3 is TGTGCCAGCAGTTACTCAGGGGTTAATCAGCCCCAGCATTTT. Protein: CASSYSGVNQPQHF.

The chain is built from TRBV19 and TRBJ1-1; D unclear. The germline V and J ends were trimmed by 3 bases and 0 bases, with 5 bases remaining between them. This CDR3 has 13 amino acids. Germline assignment: CDR1 LNHDA and CDR2 SQIVND (reference sequence). The CDR3 DNA is TGTGCCAGTAGTATTGAGATGAACACTGAAGCTTTCTTT. As protein: CASSIEMNTEAFF. The variable domain in full, completed from reference TRBV19 and TRBJ1-1, reads DGGITQSPKYLFRKEGQNVTLSCEQNLNHDAMYWYRQDPGQGLRLIYYSQIVNDFQKGDIAEGYSVSREKKESFPLTVTSAQKNPTAFYLCASSIEMNTEAFFGQGTRLTVV.

This sequence joins TRBV15 and TRBJ2-2, with a tentative D call TRBD2 (6 bases). V dropped 5 bases and J dropped 5 bases, with 12 bases sitting between them. The CDR3 contains 14 residues. Germline V CDR1 and CDR2: LNHNV, YYDKDF (reference sequence). The CDR3 reads CATSGISGTGELFF. CDR3 nucleotide sequence: TGTGCCACCAGCGGAATCAGCGGGACCGGGGAGCTGTTTTTT.

This chain uses TRBV7-8 with TRBJ2-7; D perhaps matches TRBD1 (5 bases). Germline loops: CDR1 SGHVS, CDR2 FQNEAQ. V was cut by 3 bases and J by 2 bases, with 14 bases left in between. This CDR3 spans 15 amino acids. The CDR3 here is CASSFLGLGAYEQYF. In DNA form, the CDR3 reads TGTGCCAGCAGCTTCCTCGGGTTAGGGGCCTACGAGCAGTACTTC.

The chain employs TRBV7-6 and TRBJ2-7; the match to TRBD1 covers 7 bases. After removal of 1 base from V and 5 bases from J, the junction contained 5 bases not matched to a gene. CDR1 and CDR2 (germline): SGHVS, FNYEAQ. There are 14 residues in the CDR3. The CDR3 reads CASSLVQGDNEQYF. The CDR3 coding sequence is TGTGCCAGCAGCTTAGTGCAGGGGGACAACGAGCAGTACTTC.

This rearrangement joins TRBV5-1 to TRBJ1-6; no firm D call. The CDR3 consists of 14 residues. Germline CDR1 reads SGHRS; CDR2 reads YFSETQ. The V and J ends lost 1 base and 10 bases respectively, with 12 bases between them. The CDR3 nucleotides are TGCGCCAGCAGCTTGTTAAACAGAGAATCACCCCTCCACTTT. Encoded protein: CASSLLNRESPLHF.

The rearrangement uses TRBV7-3 and TRBJ1-1; 7 bases map to TRBD1. CDR3 length: 14 residues. V shed 5 bases, J shed 2 bases, and the junction held 5 bases outside the gene matches. CDR1 is SGHTA, CDR2 FQGTGA, per germline. CDR3 amino acids: CASSPRDSNTEAFF. The CDR3 DNA follows: TGTGCCAGCAGCCCGCGGGACAGCAACACTGAAGCTTTCTTT.